The entry below describes one T cell receptor (beta chain). Germline values: CDR1 SGHDN, CDR2 FVKESK. CDR3 length: 14 residues. Trimming removed 7 bases at V and 4 bases at J, with 16 bases between. TCRdb fed the RT-PCR reads into MiXCR, producing one record per CDR3 protein. Of roughly 620,000 distinct CDR3 sequences in the sample, approximately 11% were seen once. These data come from a study of response to subunit inactivated influenza vaccine. In addition, the sample was reused for a study of T cells expressing NK-cell markers. That work adds: Template switching by 5'RACE with UMIs generated the TCR beta cDNA. HCMV seropositivity characterized most of the eight sequenced donors, and seronegativity one. In about six donors, dominant CD3+CD56+NKG2C+ clones formed about 1.0-8% of CD8+ cells. In several donors, dominant clonotypes made up roughly 25-60.1% of CD3+CD56-NKG2C+ cells.

The sequences come from PBMCs from blood, collected on the day of vaccination. This rearrangement joins TRBV14 to TRBJ2-5; D is ambiguous. This clonotype was obtained from a man over 45 who received an inactivated influenza vaccine. The CDR3 nucleotides are TGTGCCAGCAAGGGTCCCTCATGGGCAGAGACCCAGTACTTC. Amino acids: CASKGPSWAETQYF.